The 7 T cell receptor beta chains given below trace back to one sample, sequenced in a study of T cell changes during pregnancy in multiple sclerosis (dated by TCRdb to 2018 to 2020). Libraries were built with the immunoSEQ multiplex PCR assay. In its TCRdb copy, this immuneACCESS table keeps in-frame sequences only and misses some clones. Where compared with another copy, unresolved V genes explain less than half of these, and the others have no known cause. Recorded for this sample are about 98,000 clones; around 90% of them occurred a single time. About 2.5% of the sample is taken by the ten largest. The material sequenced was peripheral blood, taken after pregnancy. These receptors originate from a female donor in good health, enrolled as a control in a pregnancy study.

V gene TRBV5-4 combines with J gene TRBJ2-1; 10 bases line up with TRBD2. Looked up from germline, CDR1 is SGHNT and CDR2 is YYREEE (reference sequence). With V trimmed by 4 bases and J by 7 bases, 8 bases remained unmatched. The CDR3 is 15 amino acids. CDR3 nucleotide sequence: TGTGCCAGCAGCCATAAGCGGGAGGGCCGAAATGAGCAGTTCTTC. This gives the protein CASSHKREGRNEQFF.

This clone was observed once. The CDR3 sequence is CASRPGLNYNEQFF. The CDR3, as DNA: TGTGCCAGCAGGCCGGGACTGAACTACAATGAGCAGTTCTTC. This chain links TRBV11-1 with TRBJ2-1; a weak D match, TRBD2 (6 bases). Germline CDR1 is SGHAT and CDR2 is FQDESV (reference sequence). This CDR3 has 14 amino acids. Trimming took off 6 bases at V and 3 bases at J, with 12 bases between the two ends. The complete variable domain, with remaining parts taken from reference TRBV11-1 and TRBJ2-1, reads EAEVAQSPRYKITEKSQAVAFWCDPISGHATLYWYRQILGQGPELLVQFQDESVVDDSQLPKDRFSAERLKGVDSTLKIQPAELGDSAMYLCASRPGLNYNEQFFGPGTRLTVL.

J is TRBJ2-7 and V is TRBV13; 8 bases fit TRBD1. Germline V lookup: CDR1 PRHDT, CDR2 FYEKMQ (reference sequence). The junction had 9 bases not matched to a gene; V was cut back by 5 bases and J by 3 bases. The CDR3 is made up of 15 amino acids. The CDR3 loop is CASSVGQGFRYEQYF. DNA of the CDR3: TGTGCCAGCAGCGTCGGACAGGGATTTCGCTACGAGCAGTACTTC. The full variable domain, its missing parts supplied by reference TRBV13 and TRBJ2-7, is AAGVIQSPRHLIKEKRETATLKCYPIPRHDTVYWYQQGPGQDPQFLISFYEKMQSDKGSIPDRFSAQQFSDYHSELNMSSLELGDSALYFCASSVGQGFRYEQYFGPGTRLTVT.

V is TRBV5-1 and J is TRBJ2-5, with unresolved D. Germline V CDR1 and CDR2: SGHRS, YFSETQ. This CDR3 spans 11 amino acids. With 8 bases removed from V and 2 bases from J, the gap between germline ends came to 7 bases. The DNA of the CDR3 is TGCGCCAGTAGTCGACAAGAGACCCAGTACTTC. This codes for CASSRQETQYF.

The chain has TRBV5-1 and TRBJ2-7, with 13 nucleotides matching TRBD2. Germline CDR1 and CDR2: SGHRS and YFSETQ. The ends lost 4 bases at V and 2 bases at J; junction bases unmatched: 3. The CDR3 spans 15 residues. The CDR3 here is CASSELAGGPYEQYF. The CDR3 region has the DNA TGCGCCAGCAGCGAACTAGCGGGAGGGCCCTACGAGCAGTACTTC.

The chain is built from TRBV7-9 and TRBJ1-2; TRBD1 might be the D (5 bases). The germline CDR1 and CDR2 sequences are SEHNR and FQNEAQ (reference sequence). The germline V and J ends were trimmed by 1 base and 5 bases, with 14 bases remaining between them. This CDR3 has 15 residues. CDR3 sequence: CASSLVGTDKYGYTF. CDR3 nucleotide sequence: TGTGCCAGCAGCTTAGTCGGTACGGACAAATATGGCTACACCTTC. Together with reference TRBV7-9 and TRBJ1-2, the CDR3 gives the full variable domain: DTGVSQNPRHKITKRGQNVTFRCDPISEHNRLYWYRQTLGQGPEFLTYFQNEAQLEKSRLLSDRFSAERPKGSFSTLEIQRTEQGDSAMYLCASSLVGTDKYGYTFGSGTRLTVV.

V gene TRBV28 combines with J gene TRBJ2-7; possible D gene TRBD2, 5 bases. Germline assignment: CDR1 MDHEN and CDR2 SYDVKM. The CDR3 has 17 residues. V lost 4 bases and J lost 0, with 19 bases in between. The CDR3 DNA follows: TGTGCCAGCAGTTCACCGGGGTCCAGGCCTGACTCCTACGAGCAGTACTTC. It codes for CASSSPGSRPDSYEQYF.